This TCR beta chain is from a study of T-cell memory formation after mild COVID-19. Study-level findings and limits: The study detected some responding clones in pre-infection memory, suggesting cross-reactive memory joined. Contracting CD4+ clones sat mainly in CM and EM; CD8+ in EMRA. Clones that got smaller from day 15 to 85 had even CD4/CD8, while clones growing later tipped toward CD4+.

Using constant-segment primers, 5'RACE produced TCR alpha and TCR beta cDNA libraries carrying sample barcodes and UMIs. TCRdb used MiXCR to reprocess the 5' RACE reads, holding one entry per CDR3 protein. The table lists around 160,000 distinct CDR3 sequences, roughly 12% of them singletons, with approximately 3.8% in the top ten. Notes on this clonotype: What it binds is not known.

Looked up from germline, CDR1 is LGHNA and CDR2 is YSLEER. This CDR3 spans 17 amino acids. V shed 9 bases and J 0 bases; nucleotides not matched to a gene: 10. The sample was PBMCs or a T cell subset sorted from them (not recorded which). This TCR was recovered from a man aged 18 to 29 who had mild COVID-19 (a few samples of this study predate the infection). Cell type and time point are not known. The V and J genes are TRBV4-3 and TRBJ2-6, with 8 bases matching TRBD1. The CDR3 sequence: CASGRAGGGSGANVLTF. DNA for the CDR3: TGCGCCAGTGGACGAGCAGGGGGCGGCTCTGGGGCCAACGTCCTGACTTTC.